Sequencing of this T cell receptor (beta chain) was carried out in a study of siplizumab effects on memory and regulatory T cells. Study overall: Paired mixed lymphocyte reactions were set up, with siplizumab at around 1 ug/mL or without drug.

A 37°C coculture lasting 6 to 7 days was applied to the mixed lymphocyte reaction cells. This clone is medium-sized (0.01 to 0.1%) within its sample. Its antigen is undetermined. Roughly 10^5 TCR templates underwent assay in each sample. Here immunoSEQ multiplex PCR was the method, and the copy in TCRdb shows in-frame clones only, minus some. The sample yields about 10,000 clones, around 40% seen once. Whole-study results and caveats: Few alloreactive clones mapped to unstimulated subsets. Under siplizumab, alloreactive sequences traced to unstimulated CD4+ memory cells were significantly reduced.

The receptor was isolated from a human donor in good health; the cells came from an allogeneic mixed lymphocyte reaction. Sequencing was carried out using CFSE-low (dividing) CD4+ T cells sorted from an allogeneic mixed lymphocyte reaction.

The CDR3, as DNA: TGTGCCAGTAGTACAGCAGGGGTGGCTGGAAACACCATATATTTT. This codes for CASSTAGVAGNTIYF. This rearrangement joins TRBV19 to TRBJ1-3, with D possibly being TRBD1 (6 bases). Germline V CDR1 and CDR2: LNHDA, SQIVND (reference sequence). V lost 4 bases and J 2 bases, leaving 12 bases between the germline ends. The CDR3 has 15 residues.